This TCR beta chain was identified during a study of cytomegalovirus exposure and HLA in healthy donors. Findings of the study overall: Specificity for CMV antigens was confirmed in vitro for a few of the CMV-associated chains.

Assay used: immunoSEQ multiplex PCR; TCRdb lists only in-frame clones, some missing. In the table there are roughly 130,000 clones, around four fifths of which are singletons. The donors were members of the approximately 110-subject validation cohort (separate from the approximately 650-subject first cohort). Worth noting for this clone: The antigen is undetermined.

The CDR3 has 15 residues. The J segment lost 7 bases and the V segment lost 0 bases, leaving 9 bases of the junction unmatched. The chain carries TRBV5-3 and TRBJ1-2; TRBD1 agrees at 7 bases. TRBV5-3 is marked as an open reading frame, function uncertain. The receptor was derived from a woman aged 30 to 39 in good health and CMV-seronegative. The sequenced material came from PBMCs. CDR3 DNA: TGTGCCAGAAGCTTGGTGAAGGACAGGATCTGTGGCTACACCTTC. It encodes CARSLVKDRICGYTF.